The 27 T cell receptor beta chains given below trace back to one sample, sequenced in a study of blood T cell repertoires in COVID-19. TCRdb's copy holds only in-frame clones and misses some; the assay was immunoSEQ multiplex PCR. The sample gives tens of thousands of clones, 80% to 90% of which show up once; over 20% is in the top ten. Sequencing was carried out using peripheral blood. Receptor source: a woman of 80 years or more with active or convalescent COVID-19.

The chain uses TRBV4-2 and TRBJ2-7; possible D gene TRBD1, 5 bases. Germline lookup yields CDR1 LGHNA and CDR2 YNFKEQ. With 0 bases removed from V and 3 bases from J, the gap between germline ends came to 12 bases. The CDR3 runs 15 residues. The CDR3 sequence: CASSQEYQGIYEQYF. The CDR3 nucleotides read TGTGCCAGCAGCCAAGAGTACCAGGGTATCTACGAGCAGTACTTC.

The rearrangement links TRBV5-1 to TRBJ2-1, with TRBD2 matching over 10 bases. Germline CDR1 SGHRS, CDR2 YFSETQ. Losses at the gene ends were 4 bases for V and 5 bases for J; bases not matched to a gene: 12. This CDR3 has 17 amino acids. CDR3 protein: CASSKTTTSGYHNEQFF. The CDR3, as DNA: TGCGCCAGCAGCAAGACAACGACTAGCGGGTACCACAATGAGCAGTTCTTC.

The chain uses TRBV7-3 and TRBJ2-7; 9 bases fit TRBD1. CDR3 length equals 14 residues. Unmatched junction bases numbered 6, after V lost 5 bases and J lost 4 bases. In germline, CDR1 is SGHTA, CDR2 FQGTGA. The CDR3 DNA follows: TGTGCCAGCAGCACCGGGACAGGGTTATACGAGCAGTACTTC. It is translated as CASSTGTGLYEQYF.

This chain joins TRBV9 and TRBJ2-1, with a tentative D call TRBD2 (6 bases). V gave up 3 bases and J gave up 6 bases, with 19 bases separating them. This CDR3 region has 16 residues. Germline CDR1 SGDLS, CDR2 YYNGEE. The CDR3 region is CASSGRTGLQFNEQFF. CDR3 DNA: TGTGCCAGCAGCGGAAGGACGGGACTCCAATTCAATGAGCAGTTCTTC.

The chain has TRBV6-1 and TRBJ1-1; possible D gene TRBD1, 5 bases. Germline lookup yields CDR1 MNHNS and CDR2 SASEGT. Trimming took off 2 bases at V and 5 bases at J, with 24 bases between the two ends. This CDR3 is built from 18 residues. CDR3 protein: CASSEPFQYRGAGTEAFF. DNA of the CDR3: TGTGCCAGCAGTGAACCCTTCCAATACAGAGGGGCGGGAACTGAAGCTTTCTTT.

The chain carries TRBV12-1 and TRBJ2-3; the table's D gene call, TRBD2, was not cross checked with the DNA. TRBV12-1 is described as a pseudogene. There are 11 residues in the CDR3. Here the CDR3 reads CASSVSGTQYF. The CDR3 nucleotides are TGTGCCAGCAGCGTTAGTGGTACGCAGTATTTT.

The chain joins TRBV9 to TRBJ1-3; 7 nucleotides agree with TRBD1. The length of the CDR3 is 16 residues. Losses at the gene ends were 1 base for V and 0 bases for J; bases not matched to a gene: 4. In germline, CDR1 is SGDLS, CDR2 YYNGEE. The CDR3 loop is CASSVITGDSGNTIYF. CDR3 in DNA: TGTGCCAGCAGCGTAATCACAGGGGACTCTGGAAACACCATATATTTT.

V gene TRBV7-3 combines with J gene TRBJ1-2; maybe TRBD1 (5 bases). There are 15 residues in the CDR3. V gave up 2 bases and J gave up 7 bases, with 17 bases separating them. Germline CDR1 SGHTA, CDR2 FQGTGA. The chain's CDR3 is CASSLEPGLPFGYTF. In nucleotides, the CDR3 is TGTGCCAGCAGCTTAGAACCGGGACTCCCCTTTGGCTACACCTTC. Full variable domain (missing parts from reference TRBV7-3 and TRBJ1-2): GAGVSQTPSNKVTEKGKYVELRCDPISGHTALYWYRQSLGQGPEFLIYFQGTGAADDSGLPNDRFFAVRPEGSVSTLKIQRTERGDSAVYLCASSLEPGLPFGYTFGSGTRLTVV.

The V call is TRBV7-9, the J call TRBJ2-3; TRBD2 agrees at 14 bases. Germline V gene sequence: CDR1 SEHNR, CDR2 FQNEAQ (reference sequence). This CDR3 has 17 residues. V was pared by 4 bases and J by 3 bases, with 6 bases of the junction left unmatched. Here the CDR3 DNA reads TGTGCCAGCAGCTCCCGGACTAGCGGGGGGAAAACAGATACGCAGTATTTT. The encoded protein is CASSSRTSGGKTDTQYF.

The V and J genes are TRBV29-1 and TRBJ2-7, with D perhaps TRBD1 (6 bases). The CDR3 has 14 amino acids. Trimming stripped 5 bases from V and 2 bases from J, with 16 bases between. Germline lookup yields CDR1 SQVTM and CDR2 ANQGSEA. The CDR3 here is CSVLGQHTTYEQYF. CDR3 DNA sequence: TGCAGCGTTCTCGGACAGCATACTACCTACGAGCAGTACTTC.

The chain employs TRBV6-6 and TRBJ2-1; TRBD2 is a possible D gene (6 bases). Germline CDR1 MNHNY, CDR2 SVGAGI (reference sequence). The V and J ends lost 2 bases and 7 bases respectively, with 15 bases between them. The CDR3 runs 15 residues. CDR3 DNA sequence: TGTGCCAGCAGTTACGGGGCGGGGAGATCAAATGAGCAGTTCTTC. This sequence encodes CASSYGAGRSNEQFF.

The chain is built from TRBV27 and TRBJ1-2; TRBD1 agrees at 10 bases. The germline CDR1 and CDR2 sequences are MNHEY and SMNVEV (reference sequence). CDR3 size: 15 residues. V trimming: 3 bases; J trimming: 8 bases; junction bases outside the gene matches: 9. The CDR3 protein is CASSLGHRGQGGYTF. The CDR3 nucleotides read TGTGCCAGCAGTTTGGGACATAGGGGACAGGGGGGCTACACCTTC.

The chain joins TRBV6-5 to TRBJ1-4; D not certain. Germline CDR1 reads MNHEY; CDR2 reads SVGAGI. Between the trimmed V and J ends, which lost 7 bases and 7 bases, there was a span of 13 bases. This CDR3 is built from 13 residues. The CDR3 DNA is TGTGCCAGCAAGGGCGGGGTAGGTGAAAAACTGTTTTTT. Protein product: CASKGGVGEKLFF.

V gene TRBV7-8 combines with J gene TRBJ2-2, with 10 bases lining up with TRBD1. The CDR3 has 17 amino acids. J was trimmed by 3 bases and V by 5 bases; bases with no gene match: 9. Per germline, CDR1 SGHVS and CDR2 FQNEAQ. Here the CDR3 DNA reads TGTGCCAGCAGCACTCTGACAGGGGGCCGAGACACCGGGGAGCTGTTTTTT. Protein sequence: CASSTLTGGRDTGELFF.

The V gene is TRBV30, the J gene TRBJ1-4, with unresolved D. V was cut by 3 bases and J by 4 bases, with 15 bases left in between. In germline, CDR1 is GTSNPN, CDR2 SVGIG (reference sequence). This CDR3 has 15 amino acids. This CDR3 reads CAWSAWQDYNEKLFF. CDR3 DNA sequence: TGTGCCTGGAGCGCTTGGCAGGACTATAATGAAAAACTGTTTTTT.

This clone was detected once. V usage is TRBV7-9 and J usage is TRBJ1-3; D is unclear. Germline CDR1 SEHNR, CDR2 FQNEAQ (reference sequence). The V gene lost 6 bases and the J gene lost 0 bases, with 12 bases spanning the gap. This CDR3 contains 15 residues. The CDR3 coding sequence is TGTGCCAGCAGGCCCACCGGGTCCTCTGGAAACACCATATATTTT. Protein product: CASRPTGSSGNTIYF. Together with reference TRBV7-9 and TRBJ1-3, the CDR3 gives the full variable domain: DTGVSQNPRHKITKRGQNVTFRCDPISEHNRLYWYRQTLGQGPEFLTYFQNEAQLEKSRLLSDRFSAERPKGSFSTLEIQRTEQGDSAMYLCASRPTGSSGNTIYFGEGSWLTVV.

The chain uses TRBV2 and TRBJ1-1, with D uncertain. Trimming shortened V by 3 bases and J by 3 bases, and 8 bases separated the two germline ends. The germline gives CDR1 SNHLY, CDR2 FYNNEI. The CDR3 runs to 13 residues. The CDR3 DNA reads TGTGCCAGCAGTGACAGGTGGGACACTGAAGCTTTCTTT. It codes for CASSDRWDTEAFF.

The chain couples TRBV14 to TRBJ2-1; 9 nucleotides agree with TRBD1. Trimming removed 3 bases from V and 8 bases from J; junction bases left unmatched: 5. Germline V CDR1 and CDR2: SGHDN, FVKESK. The CDR3 contains 14 residues. CDR3 sequence (DNA): TGTGCCAGCAGCCACTCGACAGGGGGGTATGAGCAGTTCTTC. Translation gives CASSHSTGGYEQFF. The whole variable domain, filled in from reference TRBV14 and TRBJ2-1, reads EAGVTQFPSHSVIEKGQTVTLRCDPISGHDNLYWYRRVMGKEIKFLLHFVKESKQDESGMPNNRFLAERTGGTYSTLKVQPAELEDSGVYFCASSHSTGGYEQFFGPGTRLTVL.

This rearrangement joins TRBV14 to TRBJ1-2, with TRBD1 identical over 9 bases. V dropped 3 bases and J dropped 6; count of bases not matched to a gene: 11. The CDR3 is 16 residues long. The germline CDR1 and CDR2 sequences are SGHDN and FVKESK. The DNA of the CDR3 is TGTGCCAGCAGCCAGAAGAGGACAGGGGTAAAAGATGGCTACACCTTC. It encodes CASSQKRTGVKDGYTF. Looking up the rest from reference TRBV14 and TRBJ1-2 gives the full variable domain: EAGVTQFPSHSVIEKGQTVTLRCDPISGHDNLYWYRRVMGKEIKFLLHFVKESKQDESGMPNNRFLAERTGGTYSTLKVQPAELEDSGVYFCASSQKRTGVKDGYTFGSGTRLTVV.

The chain joins TRBV19 to TRBJ1-2; D gene ambiguous. This CDR3 comprises 13 residues. Germline V CDR1 and CDR2: LNHDA, SQIVND (reference sequence). Trimming took 3 bases from V and 1 from J, leaving 6 bases between them. CDR3 protein: CASSIRGNYGYTF. CDR3 nucleotides: TGTGCCAGTAGTATTCGGGGTAACTATGGCTACACCTTC.

V and J are TRBV5-1 and TRBJ1-3; perhaps TRBD1 as D (6 bases). Germline CDR1 SGHRS, CDR2 YFSETQ. V was pared by 3 bases and J by 0 bases, with 22 bases between. This CDR3 region has 19 residues. CDR3 nucleotide sequence: TGCGCCAGCAGCTATCGAGAAACAGGGCGACCCCTCTCTGGAAACACCATATATTTT. Amino acids: CASSYRETGRPLSGNTIYF.

The J gene is TRBJ1-1, the V gene TRBV5-1; tentatively, D is TRBD1 (6 bases). This CDR3 spans 14 amino acids. CDR1 is SGHRS and CDR2 is YFSETQ in the germline V gene. With 4 bases removed from V and 0 bases from J, the gap between germline ends came to 10 bases. CDR3 DNA: TGCGCCAGCAGCAGCACAGGGTTGAACACTGAAGCTTTCTTT. Its translation: CASSSTGLNTEAFF.

This clone was detected only once. The CDR3 nucleotides read TGTGCCATCGCCGGAGTGGGGAACACTGAAGCTTTCTTT. Translation gives CAIAGVGNTEAFF. The V call is TRBV6-5, the J call TRBJ1-1; D is unresolved. The CDR3 spans 13 residues. Trimming stripped 10 bases from V and 1 base from J, with 13 bases between. Germline CDR1 MNHEY, CDR2 SVGAGI.

V usage is TRBV4-1 and J usage is TRBJ1-4, with a possible D match to TRBD1 (5 bases). This CDR3 has 13 amino acids. Trimming removed 3 bases at V and 8 bases at J, with 10 bases between. Germline V lookup: CDR1 MGHRA, CDR2 YSYEKL. CDR3 loop: CASSHRTGEKLFF. CDR3 sequence (DNA): TGCGCCAGCAGCCACAGAACAGGAGAAAAACTGTTTTTT.

This chain uses TRBV5-1 with TRBJ2-1; TRBD1 aligns across 9 bases. After removal of 3 bases from V and 7 bases from J, the junction contained 17 bases not matched to a gene. This CDR3 has 18 amino acids. CDR1 is SGHRS and CDR2 is YFSETQ in the germline V gene. CDR3 region: CASSYQYRDRVVGNEQFF. CDR3 in DNA: TGCGCCAGCAGCTACCAGTACCGGGACAGGGTGGTCGGAAATGAGCAGTTCTTC.

V is TRBV24-1 and J is TRBJ1-5; TRBD1 aligns across 7 bases. This CDR3 is built from 14 residues. J was trimmed by 2 bases and V by 7 bases; bases with no gene match: 4. The germline V gene encodes CDR1 KGHDR and CDR2 SFDVKD. CDR3: CATRDRIRNQPQHF. The CDR3 DNA is TGTGCCACCAGGGACAGGATTCGCAATCAGCCCCAGCATTTT.

V usage is TRBV7-8 and J usage is TRBJ1-5, with 8 bases identical to TRBD1. CDR1 and CDR2 from the germline V gene are SGHVS and FQNEAQ. The CDR3 runs 17 residues. V gave up 5 bases and J gave up 0 bases; unmatched junction bases: 9. The CDR3 DNA follows: TGTGCCAGCAGCGCCCACAGGGGGGGGAATAGCAATCAGCCCCAGCATTTT. It specifies CASSAHRGGNSNQPQHF.